The rows below give T cell receptor beta chains drawn from one sample of a study of blood T cell repertoires in COVID-19. Generated by immunoSEQ multiplex PCR, the TCRdb table keeps only in-frame clones and is missing some. The repertoire holds roughly 100,000 clones, with around 84% as singletons. The sample taken for sequencing was peripheral blood. These receptor sequences come from a human donor in a cohort sampled during active COVID-19. Both conserved end residues are part of each CDR3. Fields, in order: J gene, V gene, clone size, CDR3 protein. Clone size is stated in some rows and not others, as once, few, many or a class when expanded.

J gene: TRBJ1-1; V gene: TRBV3-1/TRBV3-2; clone size: .; CDR3 protein: CASSHQGARGPEAFF
J gene: TRBJ2-5; V gene: TRBV5-1; clone size: once; CDR3 protein: CASSPFSVGETQYF
J gene: TRBJ1-5; V gene: TRBV4-3; clone size: .; CDR3 protein: CASSQGYSSNQPQHF
J gene: TRBJ2-1; V gene: TRBV5-1; clone size: .; CDR3 protein: CASSSEIIGTHFGNEQFF
J gene: TRBJ2-7; V gene: TRBV4-2; clone size: .; CDR3 protein: CASSQDLVYEQYF
J gene: TRBJ2-5; V gene: TRBV18; clone size: once; CDR3 protein: CASSRDSPGTQYF
J gene: TRBJ2-1; V gene: TRBV2; clone size: .; CDR3 protein: CASRGTSGDYNEQFF
J gene: TRBJ1-1; V gene: TRBV7-2; clone size: .; CDR3 protein: CASSYLTGGTEAFF
J gene: TRBJ2-7; V gene: TRBV7-2; clone size: .; CDR3 protein: CASSSDRVTYEQYF
J gene: TRBJ1-1; V gene: TRBV19; clone size: .; CDR3 protein: CASSISEAFF
J gene: TRBJ2-1; V gene: TRBV6-5; clone size: .; CDR3 protein: CASTRDNEQFF
J gene: TRBJ2-5; V gene: TRBV4-3; clone size: once; CDR3 protein: CASSPGRGAPTQETQYF
J gene: TRBJ1-3; V gene: TRBV4-1; clone size: .; CDR3 protein: CASSQEFGSGNTIYF
J gene: TRBJ1-3; V gene: TRBV7-9; clone size: .; CDR3 protein: CASSPPFRLSSGNTIYF
J gene: TRBJ1-4; V gene: TRBV4-3; clone size: .; CDR3 protein: CASSQDRRGRDEKLFF
J gene: TRBJ1-1; V gene: TRBV6-1; clone size: .; CDR3 protein: CASSERGNTEAFF
J gene: TRBJ2-1; V gene: TRBV18; clone size: .; CDR3 protein: CASSPLSGTGAHNEQFF
J gene: TRBJ2-5; V gene: TRBV5-6; clone size: once; CDR3 protein: CASSSTAQETQYF
J gene: TRBJ1-2; V gene: TRBV6-5; clone size: .; CDR3 protein: CASSQRDIGIGGYTF
J gene: TRBJ1-1; V gene: TRBV5-1; clone size: .; CDR3 protein: CASSLGHPNTEAFF
J gene: TRBJ2-7; V gene: TRBV6-5; clone size: .; CDR3 protein: CASSPGGRSYEQYF
J gene: TRBJ1-1; V gene: TRBV2; clone size: .; CDR3 protein: CASQKGLHTEAFF
J gene: TRBJ1-5; V gene: TRBV30; clone size: .; CDR3 protein: CAWSSRAAFFPQHF
J gene: TRBJ2-1; V gene: TRBV30; clone size: once; CDR3 protein: CAHILAGGLNEQFF
J gene: TRBJ2-1; V gene: TRBV3-1/TRBV3-2; clone size: .; CDR3 protein: CASSQGRGAGNEQFF
J gene: TRBJ1-1; V gene: TRBV7-9; clone size: .; CDR3 protein: CASSFGVGQVVVAFF
J gene: TRBJ2-6; V gene: TRBV27; clone size: .; CDR3 protein: CASSLSGPGSGAPGANVLTF
J gene: TRBJ1-2; V gene: TRBV6-5; clone size: .; CDR3 protein: CASSWGVNYGYTF
J gene: TRBJ2-3; V gene: TRBV7-3; clone size: .; CDR3 protein: CASSLSRGTDTQYF
J gene: TRBJ2-5; V gene: TRBV7-3; clone size: .; CDR3 protein: CASSPGVQETQYF
J gene: TRBJ2-7; V gene: TRBV12-3/TRBV12-4; clone size: .; CDR3 protein: CASSSQGREQYF
J gene: TRBJ2-7; V gene: TRBV19; clone size: .; CDR3 protein: CASSTTHDRVEQYF
J gene: TRBJ2-2; V gene: TRBV3-1/TRBV3-2; clone size: few; CDR3 protein: CASSLNGALGTGELFF
J gene: TRBJ2-5; V gene: TRBV5-1; clone size: .; CDR3 protein: CASSTGGTRDETQYF
J gene: TRBJ2-5; V gene: TRBV6-6; clone size: .; CDR3 protein: CASKAGVTQYF
J gene: TRBJ1-4; V gene: TRBV29-1; clone size: .; CDR3 protein: CSVVDLGGGFATNEKLFF
J gene: TRBJ1-1; V gene: TRBV3-1/TRBV3-2; clone size: .; CDR3 protein: CASSPRPLNGEAFF
J gene: TRBJ1-4; V gene: TRBV5-1; clone size: .; CDR3 protein: CASSFGGLGEKLFF
J gene: TRBJ1-2; V gene: TRBV27; clone size: once; CDR3 protein: CASSPKPGDRYGYTF
J gene: TRBJ2-1; V gene: TRBV5-4; clone size: .; CDR3 protein: CASSLALAGSSYNEQFF
J gene: TRBJ1-2; V gene: TRBV28; clone size: .; CDR3 protein: CASGQSKSYTF
J gene: TRBJ2-3; V gene: TRBV12-3/TRBV12-4; clone size: .; CDR3 protein: CATQQGRSPQYF
J gene: TRBJ1-4; V gene: TRBV5-1; clone size: .; CDR3 protein: CASSPTPDRVNEKLFF
J gene: TRBJ1-2; V gene: TRBV18; clone size: .; CDR3 protein: CASSTGGTPKDGYTF
J gene: TRBJ1-4; V gene: TRBV5-1; clone size: .; CDR3 protein: CASRQSGWANEKLFF
J gene: TRBJ1-5; V gene: TRBV15; clone size: .; CDR3 protein: CATSRDGQTQHF
J gene: TRBJ2-7; V gene: TRBV7-2; clone size: .; CDR3 protein: CASSPGSYEQYF
J gene: TRBJ2-7; V gene: TRBV21-1; clone size: .; CDR3 protein: CASPGTRLCEQYF
J gene: TRBJ2-7; V gene: TRBV18; clone size: .; CDR3 protein: CASSPTGETYEQYF
J gene: TRBJ1-1; V gene: TRBV19; clone size: .; CDR3 protein: CASSIGRGREAFF
J gene: TRBJ2-3; V gene: TRBV5-4; clone size: .; CDR3 protein: CASSLYIARQADTQYF